One sample yielded the 3 T cell receptor beta chains listed below, sequenced in a study of blood T cell repertoires in COVID-19. Libraries were prepared by immunoSEQ multiplex PCR; TCRdb keeps only in-frame clonotypes and omits some of them. The data show 140,000 to 150,000 clones, with more than 75% seen just once and about 5% held by the top ten. Sequenced input: peripheral blood. These receptors originate from a woman between 45 and 65 years old with acute or convalescent COVID-19.

The chain carries TRBV18 and TRBJ1-2; D possibly corresponds to TRBD1 (5 bases). The CDR3 has 12 amino acids. Trimming took off 6 bases at V and 7 bases at J, with 12 bases between the two ends. The germline CDR1 and CDR2 sequences are KGHSH and LQKENI. Here the CDR3 reads CASSGGNAGYTF. The DNA of the CDR3 is TGTGCCAGCTCCGGGGGTAACGCTGGCTACACCTTC.

The J gene is TRBJ2-5, the V gene TRBV18, with D tentatively TRBD2 (6 bases). This CDR3 comprises 14 residues. V was pared by 0 bases and J by 9 bases, with 14 bases between. Germline CDR1 and CDR2: KGHSH and LQKENI. The CDR3 sequence is CASSPPVRRRAQYF. The CDR3 region has the DNA TGTGCCAGCTCACCACCGGTTAGGAGGAGGGCCCAGTACTTC. Drawing the rest from reference TRBV18 and TRBJ2-5, the complete variable domain is NAGVMQNPRHLVRRRGQEARLRCSPMKGHSHVYWYRQLPEEGLKFMVYLQKENIIDESGMPKERFSAEFPKEGPSILRIQQVVRGDSAAYFCASSPPVRRRAQYFGPGTRLLVL.

The V call is TRBV7-2, the J call TRBJ2-1; no definite D call. From germline, CDR1 is SGHTA and CDR2 FQGNSA. The V end lost 6 bases, the J end lost 9 bases, and 9 bases lay between the germline ends. This CDR3 has 11 amino acids. This CDR3 is CASSSTREQFF. Written as DNA, the CDR3 is TGTGCCAGCAGTTCGACTCGTGAGCAGTTCTTC.